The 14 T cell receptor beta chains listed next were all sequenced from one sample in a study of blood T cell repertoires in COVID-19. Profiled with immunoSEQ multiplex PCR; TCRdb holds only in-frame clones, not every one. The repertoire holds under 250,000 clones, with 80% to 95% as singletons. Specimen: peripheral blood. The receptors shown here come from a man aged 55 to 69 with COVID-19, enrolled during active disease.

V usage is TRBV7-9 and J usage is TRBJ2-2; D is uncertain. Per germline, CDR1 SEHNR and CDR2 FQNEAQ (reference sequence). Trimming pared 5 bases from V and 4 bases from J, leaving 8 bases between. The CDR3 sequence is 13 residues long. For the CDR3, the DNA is TGTGCCAGCAGCCCTTCCGTCACCGGGGAGCTGTTTTTT. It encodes CASSPSVTGELFF.

The CDR3 DNA follows: TGTGCCACCAGTACCCTAAGGACTAAGGAAGAGACCCAGTACTTC. Its protein is CATSTLRTKEETQYF. The chain has TRBV24-1 and TRBJ2-5, with D perhaps matching TRBD2 (6 bases). Germline values: CDR1 KGHDR, CDR2 SFDVKD. V was clipped by 6 bases and J by 3 bases, with 16 bases between them. The CDR3 loop spans 15 amino acids.

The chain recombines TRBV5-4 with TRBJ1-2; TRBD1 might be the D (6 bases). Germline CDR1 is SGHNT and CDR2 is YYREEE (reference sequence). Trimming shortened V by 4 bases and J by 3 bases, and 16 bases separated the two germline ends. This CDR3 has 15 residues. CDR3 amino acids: CASSNDRMVYYGYTF. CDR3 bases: TGTGCCAGCAGCAACGACAGGATGGTATACTATGGCTACACCTTC.

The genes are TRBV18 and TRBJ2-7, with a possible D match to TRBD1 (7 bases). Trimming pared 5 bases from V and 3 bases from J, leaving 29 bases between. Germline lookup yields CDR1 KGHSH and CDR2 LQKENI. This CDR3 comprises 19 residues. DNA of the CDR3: TGTGCCAGCTCAACAAGGAGGGGGCACCCCCCTCACGCTCTCTACGAGCAGTACTTC. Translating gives CASSTRRGHPPHALYEQYF. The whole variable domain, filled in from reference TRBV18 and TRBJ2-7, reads NAGVMQNPRHLVRRRGQEARLRCSPMKGHSHVYWYRQLPEEGLKFMVYLQKENIIDESGMPKERFSAEFPKEGPSILRIQQVVRGDSAAYFCASSTRRGHPPHALYEQYFGPGTRLTVT.

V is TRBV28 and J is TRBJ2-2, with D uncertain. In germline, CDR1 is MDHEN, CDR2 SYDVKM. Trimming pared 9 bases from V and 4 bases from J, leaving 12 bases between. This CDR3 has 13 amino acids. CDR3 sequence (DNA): TGTGCCAGTAATCCCTCCCCCACCGGGGAGCTGTTTTTT. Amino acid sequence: CASNPSPTGELFF.

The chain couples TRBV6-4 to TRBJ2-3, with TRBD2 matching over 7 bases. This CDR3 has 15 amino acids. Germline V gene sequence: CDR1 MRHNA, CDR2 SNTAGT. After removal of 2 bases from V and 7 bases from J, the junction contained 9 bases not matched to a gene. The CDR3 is CASSDGSGSPHTQYF. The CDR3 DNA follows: TGTGCCAGCAGTGACGGTAGCGGGTCCCCACATACGCAGTATTTT.

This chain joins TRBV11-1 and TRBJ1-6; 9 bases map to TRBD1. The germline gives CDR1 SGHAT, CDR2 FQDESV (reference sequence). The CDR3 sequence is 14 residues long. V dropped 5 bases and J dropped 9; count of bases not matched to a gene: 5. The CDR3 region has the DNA TGTGCCAGCAGCCTAGGACAGGGGACTTCACCCCTCCACTTT. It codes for CASSLGQGTSPLHF.

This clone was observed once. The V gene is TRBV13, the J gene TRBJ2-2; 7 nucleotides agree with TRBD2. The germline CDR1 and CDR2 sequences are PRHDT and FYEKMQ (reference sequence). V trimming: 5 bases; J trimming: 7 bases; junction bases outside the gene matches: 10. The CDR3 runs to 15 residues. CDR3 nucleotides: TGTGCCAGCAGCCCCCGGGGAGGGACGAACGGGGAGCTGTTTTTT. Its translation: CASSPRGGTNGELFF.

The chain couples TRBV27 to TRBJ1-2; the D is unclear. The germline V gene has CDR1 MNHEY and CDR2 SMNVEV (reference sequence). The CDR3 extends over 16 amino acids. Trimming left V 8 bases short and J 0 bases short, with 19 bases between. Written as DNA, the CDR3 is TGTGCCAGCGGTATTTACCCGGGGAGAACTAACTATGGCTACACCTTC. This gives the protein CASGIYPGRTNYGYTF.

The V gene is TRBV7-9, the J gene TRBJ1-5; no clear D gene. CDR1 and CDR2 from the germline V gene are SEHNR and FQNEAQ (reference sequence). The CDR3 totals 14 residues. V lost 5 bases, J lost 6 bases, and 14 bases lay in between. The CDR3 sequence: CASSAGSLSQPQHF. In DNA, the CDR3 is TGTGCCAGCAGCGCGGGGTCTTTGAGTCAGCCCCAGCATTTT.

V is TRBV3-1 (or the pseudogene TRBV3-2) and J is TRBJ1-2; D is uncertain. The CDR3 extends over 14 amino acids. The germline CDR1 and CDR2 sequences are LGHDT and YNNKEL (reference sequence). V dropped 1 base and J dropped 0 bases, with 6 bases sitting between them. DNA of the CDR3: TGTGCCAGCAGCCAAGTTACGGCTAACTATGGCTACACCTTC. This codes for CASSQVTANYGYTF.

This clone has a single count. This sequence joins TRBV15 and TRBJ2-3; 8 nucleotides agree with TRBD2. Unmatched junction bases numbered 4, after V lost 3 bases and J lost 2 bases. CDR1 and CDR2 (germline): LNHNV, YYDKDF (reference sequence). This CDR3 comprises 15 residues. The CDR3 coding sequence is TGTGCCACCAGCAGTAGCGGGGACCCCACAGATACGCAGTATTTT. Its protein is CATSSSGDPTDTQYF.

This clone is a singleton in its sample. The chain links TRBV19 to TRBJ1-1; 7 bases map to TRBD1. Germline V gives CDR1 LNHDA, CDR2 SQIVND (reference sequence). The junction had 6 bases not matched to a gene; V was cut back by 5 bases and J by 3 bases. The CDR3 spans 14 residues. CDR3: CASSPRGRDTEAFF. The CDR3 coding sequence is TGTGCCAGTAGTCCAAGGGGGCGCGACACTGAAGCTTTCTTT.

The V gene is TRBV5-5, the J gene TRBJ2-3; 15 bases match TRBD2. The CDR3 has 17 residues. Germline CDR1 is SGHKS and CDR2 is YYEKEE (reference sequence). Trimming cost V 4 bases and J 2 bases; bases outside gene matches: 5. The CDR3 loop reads CASSRTSGGANTDTQYF. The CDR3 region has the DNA TGTGCCAGCAGCCGGACTAGCGGGGGGGCTAACACAGATACGCAGTATTTT.